These 20 T cell receptor beta chains were all obtained from the same sample, sequenced in a study of monozygotic twins with inflammatory bowel disease. TCRdb processed the 5' RACE reads again and assigns one entry to each CDR3 protein, with no DNA. This sample's table has roughly 320,000 distinct CDR3 sequences. The sequencing input was blood. The receptors stem from a human donor with ulcerative colitis or Crohn's disease, or a healthy co-twin of an affected twin (not recorded which).

The J gene is TRBJ1-2, the V gene TRBV28; TCRdb names TRBD1, which stays unverified in the absence of DNA. The CDR3 extends over 12 amino acids. The germline CDR1 and CDR2 sequences are MDHEN and SYDVKM. CDR3 loop: CASGGGGRGYTF.

V and J are TRBV12-3 or TRBV12-4 and TRBJ2-7; TCRdb calls TRBD2, which cannot be checked without DNA. CDR3 length: 13 residues. CDR3 loop: CASSGLAYYEQYF.

The J gene is TRBJ1-1, the V gene TRBV11-2; TCRdb outputs TRBD1, but without DNA this stays unchecked. This CDR3 is 12 amino acids long. CDR1 is SGHAT, CDR2 FQNNGV, per germline. The CDR3 here is CASSLGQGSPFF. Based on the CDR3 plus reference TRBV11-2 and TRBJ1-1, the full variable domain is EAGVAQSPRYKIIEKRQSVAFWCNPISGHATLYWYQQILGQGPKLLIQFQNNGVVDDSQLPKDRFSAERLKGVDSTLKIQPAKLEDSAVYLCASSLGQGSPFFGQGTRLTVV.

The rearrangement links TRBV7-8 to TRBJ2-3; TCRdb picks TRBD1, but there is no DNA to check that call. Germline lookup yields CDR1 SGHVS and CDR2 FQNEAQ. The CDR3 extends over 15 amino acids. CDR3 protein: CASSLGGETGGTQYF. Looking up the rest from reference TRBV7-8 and TRBJ2-3 gives the full variable domain: GAGVSQSPRYKVAKRGQDVALRCDPISGHVSLFWYQQALGQGPEFLTYFQNEAQLDKSGLPSDRFFAERPEGSVSTLKIQRTQQEDSAVYLCASSLGGETGGTQYFGPGTRLTVL.

The V call is TRBV6-2 or TRBV6-3, the J call TRBJ2-7; the TCRdb call, TRBD1, lacks DNA for checking. Germline CDR1 reads MNHEY; CDR2 reads SVGEGT. The CDR3 extends over 15 amino acids. CDR3 protein: CASSYSPTGRYEQYF.

CDR3 sequence reads: CASDSEAYGYTF. The chain employs TRBV12-3 or TRBV12-4 and TRBJ1-2. CDR3 length: 12 amino acids.

V gene TRBV6-6 combines with J gene TRBJ1-6. This CDR3 spans 14 amino acids. The germline V gene encodes CDR1 MNHNY and CDR2 SVGAGI (reference sequence). The CDR3 loop is CASSQSHRLPPLHF.

This chain joins TRBV5-1 and TRBJ2-6. The CDR3 length is 16 residues. The germline gives CDR1 SGHRS, CDR2 YFSETQ. The CDR3 loop reads CASSLATTPGANVLTF. Looking up the rest from reference TRBV5-1 and TRBJ2-6 gives the full variable domain: KAGVTQTPRYLIKTRGQQVTLSCSPISGHRSVSWYQQTPGQGLQFLFEYFSETQRNKGNFPGRFSGRQFSNSRSEMNVSTLELGDSALYLCASSLATTPGANVLTFGAGSRLTVL.

The rearrangement joins TRBV7-8 to TRBJ1-5. The CDR3 length is 16 residues. Germline CDR1 is SGHVS and CDR2 is FQNEAQ. CDR3 in amino acids: CANSLAAQREYQPQHF.

The CDR3 reads CASSSSGRRSGANVLTF. The chain combines TRBV28 with TRBJ2-6; TCRdb lists TRBD1, though no DNA is available to test this call. CDR1 is MDHEN and CDR2 is SYDVKM in the germline V gene. CDR3 length: 17 amino acids. Looking up the rest from reference TRBV28 and TRBJ2-6 gives the full variable domain: DVKVTQSSRYLVKRTGEKVFLECVQDMDHENMFWYRQDPGLGLRLIYFSYDVKMKEKGDIPEGYSVSREKKERFSLILESASTNQTSMYLCASSSSGRRSGANVLTFGAGSRLTVL.

This sequence joins TRBV20-1 and TRBJ2-3; TCRdb outputs TRBD1, but without DNA this stays unchecked. CDR1 is DFQATT and CDR2 is SNEGSKA in the germline V gene (reference sequence). The CDR3 has 15 residues. This chain's CDR3 is CSAPRPGSSTDTQYF.

The chain carries TRBV29-1 and TRBJ1-1; the D gene TCRdb calls, TRBD1, cannot be checked with no DNA. This CDR3 has 13 amino acids. In germline, CDR1 is SQVTM, CDR2 ANQGSEA. The CDR3 region is CSVRTGVNTEAFF.

The V call is TRBV5-1, the J call TRBJ2-3; TCRdb returns TRBD2, unconfirmable since there is no DNA. Looked up from germline, CDR1 is SGHRS and CDR2 is YFSETQ. CDR3 size: 16 residues. The CDR3 sequence is CASSLTVGGSVDTQYF.

The V and J genes are TRBV10-3 and TRBJ2-2; TCRdb lists TRBD1, though no DNA is available to test this call. CDR1 is ENHRY and CDR2 is SYGVKD in the germline V gene. This CDR3 has 13 residues. The CDR3 loop is CAISAQGAGELFF.

V is TRBV3-1 and J is TRBJ1-2; TCRdb selects TRBD1, and the lack of DNA leaves this call unchecked. This CDR3 contains 13 residues. Germline V gene lookup returns CDR1 LGHDT and CDR2 YNNKEL (reference sequence). CDR3 amino acids: CASSQVGGMGYTF.

V and J are TRBV7-2 and TRBJ2-3. This CDR3 contains 16 residues. Germline CDR1 and CDR2: SGHTA and FQGNSA. The CDR3 reads CASSSQPSRGTDTQYF.

The CDR3 loop reads CASSRQGMARSYNSPLHF. This chain links TRBV27 with TRBJ1-6; TCRdb selects TRBD1, and the lack of DNA leaves this call unchecked. The CDR3 is made up of 18 amino acids. Per germline, CDR1 MNHEY and CDR2 SMNVEV (reference sequence).

The chain links TRBV5-1 to TRBJ2-1; the D gene TCRdb calls, TRBD2, cannot be checked with no DNA. CDR3 size: 16 residues. CDR1 is SGHRS and CDR2 is YFSETQ in the germline V gene. CDR3 sequence reads: CASSLGLAGAYNEQFF.

The CDR3 is CASSLAPGNTGELFF. The chain carries TRBV7-2 and TRBJ2-2. The CDR3 is 15 amino acids. Germline V lookup: CDR1 SGHTA, CDR2 FQGNSA.

This chain links TRBV7-6 with TRBJ2-7; TCRdb indicates TRBD2, and absent DNA this call remains unverified. The CDR3 runs to 19 residues. CDR1 is SGHVS and CDR2 is FNYEAQ in the germline V gene. CDR3 sequence: CASSPSLGTRKSLAYEQYF. The complete variable domain, with remaining parts taken from reference TRBV7-6 and TRBJ2-7, reads GAGVSQSPRYKVTKRGQDVALRCDPISGHVSLYWYRQALGQGPEFLTYFNYEAQQDKSGLPNDRFSAERPEGSISTLTIQRTEQRDSAMYRCASSPSLGTRKSLAYEQYFGPGTRLTVT.